These 26 T cell receptor beta chains were sequenced from one sample in a study of T cell responses to AZD1222 COVID-19 vaccine. The data were produced by immunoSEQ multiplex PCR, yet TCRdb's version contains in-frame clones alone and is incomplete. The top ten hold about 4.9% of the sample, which has more than 100,000 clones, around 88% seen once. The sequences come from peripheral blood, collected on day 0 of AZD1222 vaccination. The receptors here all came from an adult in good health.

The chain employs TRBV4-1 and TRBJ1-4; D gene ambiguous. Germline loops: CDR1 MGHRA, CDR2 YSYEKL. The CDR3 runs to 11 residues. With 5 bases removed from V and 8 bases from J, the gap between germline ends came to 6 bases. As DNA, the CDR3 is TGCGCCAGCAGCTATCACGAAAAACTGTTTTTT. It is translated as CASSYHEKLFF.

The chain has TRBV10-3 and TRBJ1-5; D is undetermined. CDR1 is ENHRY and CDR2 is SYGVKD in the germline V gene. V shed 3 bases and J shed 2 bases, with 8 bases lying between them. The CDR3 has 14 amino acids. The CDR3: CAISDLDGNQPQHF. CDR3 nucleotides: TGTGCCATCAGTGATCTCGACGGCAATCAGCCCCAGCATTTT.

The gene calls are TRBV19 and TRBJ2-7; D remains ambiguous. The CDR3 consists of 12 residues. V lost 10 bases, J lost 7 bases, and 17 bases lay in between. The germline gives CDR1 LNHDA, CDR2 SQIVND (reference sequence). The CDR3 DNA reads as TGTGCCACATCACCCCCCCTTGGGGAGCAGTACTTC. It is translated as CATSPPLGEQYF.

V is TRBV7-2 and J is TRBJ2-2, with a tentative D call TRBD1 (5 bases). The V end was cut by 6 bases, the J end by 7 bases, with 9 bases between. The CDR3 runs to 12 residues. Looked up from germline, CDR1 is SGHTA and CDR2 is FQGNSA. The CDR3 spells CASRLRVGELFF. The CDR3 coding sequence is TGTGCCAGCAGACTCAGGGTCGGGGAGCTGTTTTTT.

The rearrangement joins TRBV27 to TRBJ1-1, with D possibly being TRBD1 (6 bases). Germline CDR1 reads MNHEY; CDR2 reads SMNVEV (reference sequence). V lost 7 bases and J 4 bases, leaving 13 bases between the germline ends. This CDR3 is built from 13 residues. CDR3 sequence: CASKAGASTEAFF. The CDR3 DNA is TGTGCCAGCAAGGCAGGGGCATCCACTGAAGCTTTCTTT.

Written as DNA, the CDR3 is TGTGCCAGTAGTATCCGGGACAGGGGCAACTATGGCTACACCTTC. This translates into CASSIRDRGNYGYTF. J is TRBJ1-2 and V is TRBV19; TRBD1 agrees at 10 bases. Germline assignment: CDR1 LNHDA and CDR2 SQIVND (reference sequence). V was pared by 3 bases and J by 2 bases, with 3 bases of the junction left unmatched. The CDR3 extends over 15 amino acids.

The rearrangement links TRBV4-3 to TRBJ2-2; 10 bases agree with TRBD1. The CDR3 contains 16 residues. Germline CDR1 LGHNA, CDR2 YSLEER. Trimming took 4 bases from V and 5 from J; bases not matched to a gene: 7. This CDR3 reads CASSRGKGQGTGELFF. In DNA, the CDR3 is TGCGCCAGCAGCCGAGGAAAGGGACAGGGGACCGGGGAGCTGTTTTTT.

V gene TRBV15 combines with J gene TRBJ2-3, with 9 bases lining up with TRBD2. Germline V gives CDR1 LNHNV, CDR2 YYDKDF (reference sequence). The CDR3 sequence is 16 residues long. V was pared by 1 base and J by 2 bases, with 4 bases of the junction left unmatched. CDR3 loop: CATSRGTSVNTDTQYF. CDR3 bases: TGTGCCACCAGCAGAGGGACTAGCGTAAACACAGATACGCAGTATTTT.

V is TRBV7-9 and J is TRBJ2-1; the D gene is possibly TRBD1 (6 bases). CDR3 size: 18 residues. Germline CDR1 SEHNR, CDR2 FQNEAQ (reference sequence). Trimming left V 4 bases short and J 5 bases short, with 24 bases between. CDR3 residues: CASSSDGQGTPVNNEQFF. The CDR3 bases are TGTGCCAGCAGCTCCGATGGGCAGGGGACCCCGGTGAACAATGAGCAGTTCTTC.

The sample holds one count of this clone. The chain is built from TRBV7-2 and TRBJ2-6; D may correspond to TRBD1 or TRBD2 (5 bases each). Germline loops: CDR1 SGHTA, CDR2 FQGNSA. The CDR3 consists of 15 residues. The V end lost 4 bases, the J end lost 7 bases, and 14 bases lay between the germline ends. CDR3 in amino acids: CASSSGAGGANVLTF. Here the CDR3 DNA reads TGTGCCAGCAGCTCCGGGGCAGGTGGAGCCAACGTCCTGACTTTC.

The chain recombines TRBV11-2 with TRBJ2-3; 7 positions match TRBD2. In germline, CDR1 is SGHAT, CDR2 FQNNGV. This CDR3 comprises 14 residues. The V segment lost 2 bases and the J segment 4 bases; nucleotides outside the gene matches: 3. As DNA, the CDR3 is TGTGCCAGCAGCTTATCCAGCGGGGCAGATACGCAGTATTTT. Protein sequence: CASSLSSGADTQYF.

The CDR3 nucleotides are TGTGCCAGCAGCTTAGACCGGGGGCAGGTCTGGACTAGCGGGGGTTCGGCAGATACGCAGTATTTT. Translated, it gives CASSLDRGQVWTSGGSADTQYF. V gene TRBV11-3 combines with J gene TRBJ2-3; 13 bases map to TRBD2. This CDR3 contains 22 residues. Germline V gives CDR1 SGHNT, CDR2 YENEEA. The V gene end was trimmed by 0 bases and the J gene end by 4 bases; junction bases not matched to a gene: 19.

The V gene is TRBV4-2, the J gene TRBJ1-1; D call uncertain. The CDR3 runs 14 residues. V shed 2 bases and J shed 4 bases, with 11 bases lying between them. Germline CDR1 is LGHNA and CDR2 is YNFKEQ. The CDR3, as DNA: TGTGCCAGCAGCCAACTGGGAGAGGCCACTGAAGCTTTCTTT. Its protein product is CASSQLGEATEAFF.

The chain has TRBV5-8 and TRBJ1-2; the D gene is possibly TRBD1 (5 bases). Germline V gene data show CDR1 as SGHTS and CDR2 as YDEGEE. V was pared by 2 bases and J by 7 bases, with 9 bases between. The CDR3 has 12 amino acids. The DNA for the CDR3 is TGTGCCAGCAGCTTCAGGGATCGTGGCTACACCTTC. Protein product: CASSFRDRGYTF.

The chain is built from TRBV18 and TRBJ2-7; TRBD1 matches at 8 bases. V trimming: 2 bases; J trimming: 5 bases; junction bases outside the gene matches: 8. The CDR3 is 15 residues long. Germline CDR1 is KGHSH and CDR2 is LQKENI. The CDR3 DNA sequence: TGTGCCAGCTCACCAGGACAGGGTATCAGGAACGAGCAGTACTTC. Translated, it gives CASSPGQGIRNEQYF.

This clone was counted a few times. J is TRBJ2-7 and V is TRBV9; tentatively, D is TRBD1 (6 bases). The CDR3 length is 14 residues. Germline V lookup: CDR1 SGDLS, CDR2 YYNGEE. The V end lost 4 bases, the J end lost 6 bases, and 17 bases lay between the germline ends. CDR3 DNA sequence: TGTGCCAGCAGCCCCCGGACAGACCTGGGCGAGCAGTACTTC. Protein: CASSPRTDLGEQYF.

The V gene is TRBV19, the J gene TRBJ1-6; D remains unclear. Looked up from germline, CDR1 is LNHDA and CDR2 is SQIVND (reference sequence). The CDR3 runs 15 residues. Trimming left V 3 bases short and J 7 bases short, with 13 bases between. The CDR3 spells CASSIGRHGNSPLHF. As DNA, the CDR3 is TGTGCCAGTAGTATCGGAAGGCACGGGAATTCACCCCTCCACTTT.

The table lists this clone with a few counts. The rearrangement uses TRBV19 and TRBJ1-4; the D gene is possibly TRBD1 (5 bases). Germline V gene data show CDR1 as LNHDA and CDR2 as SQIVND (reference sequence). The CDR3 extends over 14 amino acids. V lost 3 bases, J lost 10 bases, and 15 bases lay in between. CDR3 nucleotide sequence: TGTGCCAGTAGTATGTGGACACTAGGAGGAAAACTGTTTTTT. The encoded protein is CASSMWTLGGKLFF.

CDR3 amino acids: CATQAAGRTDTQYF. CDR3 coding DNA: TGTGCCACTCAGGCAGCGGGCCGCACAGATACGCAGTATTTT. The gene calls are TRBV24-1 and TRBJ2-3, with D possibly TRBD2 on 6 matching bases. The ends were cut back, 10 bases at V and 1 base at J, with 14 bases in the middle. The CDR3 totals 14 residues. Germline CDR1 reads KGHDR; CDR2 reads SFDVKD.

The chain recombines TRBV19 with TRBJ1-2, with D perhaps matching TRBD1 (5 bases). The CDR3 totals 15 residues. V lost 6 bases, J lost 3 bases, and 17 bases lay in between. CDR1 and CDR2 from the germline V gene are LNHDA and SQIVND (reference sequence). CDR3 DNA sequence: TGTGCCAGTAGAAGGGTAAGGGGTGGCGACTATGGCTACACCTTC. Protein sequence: CASRRVRGGDYGYTF.

The V call is TRBV7-2, the J call TRBJ2-7, with D unresolved. Germline lookup yields CDR1 SGHTA and CDR2 FQGNSA. CDR3 length equals 15 residues. Trimming left V 4 bases short and J 3 bases short, with 16 bases between. CDR3 nucleotide sequence: TGTGCCAGCAGCTCGAGGAGAGAACTACGCTACGAGCAGTACTTC. Translation gives CASSSRRELRYEQYF. Full variable domain (remainder filled in from reference TRBV7-2 and TRBJ2-7): GAGVSQSPSNKVTEKGKDVELRCDPISGHTALYWYRQSLGQGLEFLIYFQGNSAPDKSGLPSDRFSAERTGGSVSTLTIQRTQQEDSAVYLCASSSRRELRYEQYFGPGTRLTVT.

The chain has TRBV10-3 and TRBJ1-5; 12 bases align to TRBD1. The CDR3 totals 15 residues. The ends lost 4 bases at V and 9 bases at J; junction bases unmatched: 7. The germline gives CDR1 ENHRY, CDR2 SYGVKD. The DNA for the CDR3 is TGTGCCATCAGTGCGGGACAGGGGGCTCCTTCGCCCCAGCATTTT. It codes for CAISAGQGAPSPQHF.

The chain combines TRBV25-1 with TRBJ1-5; 8 bases align to TRBD1. The CDR3 loop spans 13 amino acids. Germline assignment: CDR1 MGHDK and CDR2 SYGVNS. The trim removed 6 bases at V and 7 bases at J, leaving 5 bases unmatched. The CDR3 DNA is TGTGCCAGCAGGCAGGGGGCAGGGCAGCCCCAGCATTTT. Translation: CASRQGAGQPQHF.

The genes are TRBV4-3 and TRBJ1-4; D possibly corresponds to TRBD1 (5 bases). Germline V gene lookup returns CDR1 LGHNA and CDR2 YSLEER. CDR3 size: 17 residues. The V end lost 0 bases, the J end lost 5 bases, and 16 bases lay between the germline ends. The CDR3 is CASSQDGGTVRNEKLFF. The CDR3 coding sequence is TGCGCCAGCAGCCAAGATGGGGGGACGGTCCGAAATGAAAAACTGTTTTTT.

The rearrangement uses TRBV7-2 and TRBJ1-2; TRBD1 might be the D (5 bases). V was trimmed by 1 base and J by 3 bases, leaving 9 bases between them. Per the germline V gene, CDR1 is SGHTA and CDR2 is FQGNSA. This CDR3 has 14 amino acids. This chain's CDR3 is CASSLDRWDYGYTF. In DNA, the CDR3 is TGTGCCAGCAGCTTAGACAGGTGGGACTATGGCTACACCTTC. Together with reference TRBV7-2 and TRBJ1-2, the CDR3 gives the full variable domain: GAGVSQSPSNKVTEKGKDVELRCDPISGHTALYWYRQSLGQGLEFLIYFQGNSAPDKSGLPSDRFSAERTGGSVSTLTIQRTQQEDSAVYLCASSLDRWDYGYTFGSGTRLTVV.

The rearrangement links TRBV5-1 to TRBJ2-1; D is unclear. V gave up 4 bases and J gave up 12 bases, with 14 bases separating them. This CDR3 has 12 amino acids. Germline assignment: CDR1 SGHRS and CDR2 YFSETQ. CDR3 DNA: TGCGCCAGCAGCCTAGATAACAATAGGCAGTTCTTC. This encodes CASSLDNNRQFF.